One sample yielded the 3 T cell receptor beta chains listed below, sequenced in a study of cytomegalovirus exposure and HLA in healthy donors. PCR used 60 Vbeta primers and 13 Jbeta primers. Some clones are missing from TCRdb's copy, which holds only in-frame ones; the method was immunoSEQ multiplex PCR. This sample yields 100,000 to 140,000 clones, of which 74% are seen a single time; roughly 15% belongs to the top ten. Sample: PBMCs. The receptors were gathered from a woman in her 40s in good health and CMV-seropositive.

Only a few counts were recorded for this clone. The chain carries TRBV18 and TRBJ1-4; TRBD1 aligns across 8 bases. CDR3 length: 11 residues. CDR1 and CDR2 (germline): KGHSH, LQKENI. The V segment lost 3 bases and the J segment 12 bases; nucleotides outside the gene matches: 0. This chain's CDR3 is CASSPDRELFF. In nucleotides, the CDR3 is TGTGCCAGCTCACCGGACAGGGAACTGTTTTTT. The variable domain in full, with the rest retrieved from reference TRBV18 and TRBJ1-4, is NAGVMQNPRHLVRRRGQEARLRCSPMKGHSHVYWYRQLPEEGLKFMVYLQKENIIDESGMPKERFSAEFPKEGPSILRIQQVVRGDSAAYFCASSPDRELFFGSGTQLSVL.

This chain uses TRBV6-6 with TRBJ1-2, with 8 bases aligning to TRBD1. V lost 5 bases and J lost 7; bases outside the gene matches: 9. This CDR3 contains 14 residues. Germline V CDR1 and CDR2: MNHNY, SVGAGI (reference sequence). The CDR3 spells CASSIQGEVGGYTF. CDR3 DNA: TGTGCCAGCAGTATACAGGGGGAGGTGGGTGGCTACACCTTC.

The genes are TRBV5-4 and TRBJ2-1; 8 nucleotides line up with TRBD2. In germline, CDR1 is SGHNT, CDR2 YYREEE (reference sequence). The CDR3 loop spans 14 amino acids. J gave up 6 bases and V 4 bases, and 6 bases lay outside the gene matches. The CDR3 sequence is CASSPGTSPNEQFF. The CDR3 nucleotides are TGTGCCAGCAGCCCCGGGACTAGTCCCAATGAGCAGTTCTTC.